Below, one TCR beta chain is given with its context. No cognate antigen has been identified for it. Qualities for individual bases were not recorded, and no much larger clone is one base off. Patients with a history of autoimmune disease or receiving systemic immunosuppression were excluded from the trial. Peripheral blood for TCR sequencing was collected from all dose cohorts at baseline, on cycle 4 day 1, and on cycle 7 day 1. The samples were taken from a phase I, first-in-human, multicenter, open-label dose-escalation trial of ivuxolimab. Adults with locally advanced or metastatic melanoma, renal cell carcinoma, hepatocellular carcinoma or head and neck squamous cell carcinoma were enrolled in the trial. Before TCR sequencing, CD4+ T cells and CD8+ T cells from peripheral blood were sorted into separate populations. V sheds 0 bases and J sheds 5 bases, leaving 11 bases between their ends. CDR3 length: 14 amino acids, cysteine to phenylalanine. CDR3 DNA only is kept here, 42 bases in frame from base 1. From a lookup of the germline V gene, CDR1 and CDR2 are SGHAT and FQNNGV.

To sequence the TCRbeta CDR3 region, genomic DNA was isolated from the sorted cells. The immunoSEQ Assay was used for sequencing of TCRbeta CDR3 regions. The clones in this table, taken by TCRdb from immuneACCESS, are in-frame only. Not every clone is retained; where verified, under half of the shortfall comes from an unresolved V gene, and the cause of the rest is unknown. In this sample the table shows 100,000 or so clones, 80% to 90% of which occur a single time. The top ten constitute about 1.9% of the sample. This sample is part of a study of OX40 agonist ivuxolimab in advanced cancers. Context from the whole study: Ivuxolimab, which targeted the costimulatory receptor OX40 (CD134), was an agonistic, fully human IgG2 monoclonal antibody. Three dose-escalation patients achieved partial responses, one with hepatocellular carcinoma and two with cutaneous melanoma. The dose-escalation cohort was over 70% male with a mean age of around 62 years, ranging from roughly 20 to 80. The paper reports the monotherapy dose-escalation portion (N of about 50 patients) of the phase I ivuxolimab trial. Patients were allowed to have had prior anti-PD-1, anti-PD-L1 or anti-CTLA-4 therapy, and roughly 40% of the dose-escalation patients had been treated with checkpoint inhibitors. Of the approximately 50 dose-escalation patients, hepatocellular carcinoma was present in approximately 20, melanoma in approximately 15, renal cell carcinoma in 9 and head and neck cancer in 9. Intravenous ivuxolimab was administered to patients every 2 weeks at six dose levels: 0.01, 0.1, 0.3, 1.5, 3 and 10 mg/kg. The point of sequencing TCRbeta in the periphery was to test whether ivuxolimab changed TCR sequence diversity and drove clonal T-cell expansion. Study-wide findings and limitations: In partial responders in the 0.1-3.0 mg/kg groups, normalized peripheral clonal expansion was found to be among the lowest, especially among CD8+ T cells. On average, CD8+ T cells showed more expanded clones than CD4+ T cells after ivuxolimab. The antigen specificity of the clonally expanded peripheral T cells was not determined. Low levels of normalized T-cell clonal expansion were also seen in some nonresponding patients. Clonal expansion of both CD4+ and CD8+ blood T cells was observed from baseline to week 6 at doses 0.1 to 3.0 mg/kg.

The TCR was taken from an adult with an advanced solid tumor such as melanoma, head and neck, liver or kidney cancer. The chain is made from TRBV11-2 and TRBJ2-7, with the D gene tentatively TRBD1 or TRBD2, based on 5 matching bases in each. The material sequenced was CD4+ or CD8+ T cells sorted from blood, taken in a trial of the OX40 agonist ivuxolimab. The DNA sequence is TGTGCCAGCAGCTTAGATCGGGGCAGCGACGAGCAGTACTTC. It specifies CASSLDRGSDEQYF.